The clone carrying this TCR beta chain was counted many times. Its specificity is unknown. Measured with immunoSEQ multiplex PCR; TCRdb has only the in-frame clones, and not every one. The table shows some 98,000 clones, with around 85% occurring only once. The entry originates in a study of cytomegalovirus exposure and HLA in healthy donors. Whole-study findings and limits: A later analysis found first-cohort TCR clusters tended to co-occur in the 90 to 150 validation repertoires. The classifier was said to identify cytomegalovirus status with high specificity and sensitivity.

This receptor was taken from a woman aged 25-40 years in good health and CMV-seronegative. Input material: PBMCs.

The CDR3, as DNA: TGTGCCAGCAGTTTAGGCAATTCGGGAGAGCAGTACTTC. The encoded protein is CASSLGNSGEQYF. The chain is built from TRBV27 and TRBJ2-7; a possible D gene is TRBD2 (5 bases). The CDR3 consists of 13 residues. V was cut by 2 bases and J by 7 bases, with 12 bases left in between. Germline assignment: CDR1 MNHEY and CDR2 SMNVEV (reference sequence).